A single sample is the source of the 11 T cell receptor beta chains below, sequenced in a study of blood T cell repertoires in COVID-19. Profiling relied on immunoSEQ multiplex PCR, and the TCRdb table lists in-frame clones only, not all of them. The sample has 130,000 or so clones; 70% to 85% are singletons. What was sequenced was peripheral blood. These TCRs come from a woman of 80 years or more with acute or convalescent COVID-19.

This clone has only one observation. The chain has TRBV7-6 and TRBJ1-6; no firm D call. V lost 2 bases and J 0 bases, leaving 23 bases between the germline ends. Germline CDR1 and CDR2: SGHVS and FNYEAQ. The CDR3 is 21 residues long. This CDR3 reads CASSLLVCLFGGSSYNSPLHF. The CDR3 nucleotides are TGTGCCAGCAGCTTATTAGTTTGTTTATTCGGAGGAAGCTCCTATAATTCACCCCTCCACTTT.

The chain has TRBV5-4 and TRBJ2-3, with TRBD2 matching over 11 bases. Germline CDR1 and CDR2: SGHNT and YYREEE (reference sequence). Trimming took 4 bases from V and 1 from J; bases not matched to a gene: 2. The CDR3 is 15 residues long. The CDR3 DNA sequence: TGTGCCAGCAGCCCGGGACTAGCGGGCACAGATACGCAGTATTTT. Its protein is CASSPGLAGTDTQYF.

The genes are TRBV9 and TRBJ2-3, with 13 bases that match TRBD2. V was pared by 4 bases and J by 5 bases, with 10 bases of the junction left unmatched. The CDR3 has 17 residues. Germline V gene lookup returns CDR1 SGDLS and CDR2 YYNGEE. Here the CDR3 DNA reads TGTGCCAGCAGCTCCCAGACTACTAGCGGGGGGGGAGATACGCAGTATTTT. It translates to CASSSQTTSGGGDTQYF.

The genes are TRBV2 and TRBJ1-3; D is perhaps TRBD1 (5 bases). V was cut by 4 bases and J by 3 bases, with 13 bases left in between. The germline gives CDR1 SNHLY, CDR2 FYNNEI. The CDR3 runs 15 residues. The CDR3: CASSADSPRGNTIYF. The CDR3 coding sequence is TGTGCCAGCAGTGCAGACAGTCCCCGTGGAAACACCATATATTTT.

The chain is built from TRBV4-1 and TRBJ2-5, with D possibly TRBD1 on 6 matching bases. This CDR3 comprises 15 residues. V shed 1 base and J shed 5 bases, with 14 bases lying between them. CDR1 is MGHRA and CDR2 is YSYEKL in the germline V gene. The CDR3 nucleotides read TGCGCCAGCAGCCAAGCCTGGGGGCTAGTGGAGACCCAGTACTTC. Amino acids: CASSQAWGLVETQYF.

This clone was detected a few times. The CDR3 DNA reads as TGTGCCAGTAGTGGTCTGGGGGCCTTGGAGACCCAGTACTTC. It codes for CASSGLGALETQYF. This rearrangement joins TRBV19 to TRBJ2-5; D might be TRBD1 (6 bases). In germline, CDR1 is LNHDA, CDR2 SQIVND (reference sequence). Trimming shortened V by 5 bases and J by 5 bases, and 15 bases separated the two germline ends. This CDR3 region has 14 residues.

In its sample, this clone was seen once. J is TRBJ2-7 and V is TRBV4-1; 13 bases line up with TRBD2. This CDR3 spans 16 amino acids. In germline, CDR1 is MGHRA, CDR2 YSYEKL. V lost 5 bases to trimming and J lost 12 bases; unmatched junction nucleotides: 16. The DNA of the CDR3 is TGCGCCAGCAGCACGGGACTAGCGGGAAAACAAGCCGAGTTGTACTTC. This encodes CASSTGLAGKQAELYF.

The chain employs TRBV11-2 and TRBJ1-6; D may be TRBD1 (5 bases). The CDR3 runs to 14 residues. Germline V gene lookup returns CDR1 SGHAT and CDR2 FQNNGV. With 2 bases removed from V and 7 bases from J, the gap between germline ends came to 9 bases. CDR3 sequence: CASSLRGFNSPLHF. The CDR3 coding sequence is TGTGCCAGCAGCTTACGGGGGTTCAATTCACCCCTCCACTTT.

V usage is TRBV6-2 or TRBV6-3 and J usage is TRBJ2-7; 9 bases fit TRBD2. V trimming: 2 bases; J trimming: 3 bases; junction bases outside the gene matches: 14. This CDR3 has 18 amino acids. Germline V gene lookup returns CDR1 MNHEY and CDR2 SVGEGT. CDR3 DNA sequence: TGTGCCAGCAGTTACCCCTCGAACCCCAGCGGGAGGTTCTACGAGCAGTACTTC. Translation gives CASSYPSNPSGRFYEQYF.

This chain connects TRBV7-2 to TRBJ2-7, with a possible D match to TRBD2 (6 bases). The CDR3 has 14 amino acids. Trimming cost V 5 bases and J 6 bases, with 17 bases left between them. From germline, CDR1 is SGHTA and CDR2 FQGNSA. CDR3 bases: TGTGCCAGCAGCGGCTGGGACTTTAGGGGCGAGCAGTACTTC. As protein: CASSGWDFRGEQYF.

This chain connects TRBV10-3 to TRBJ1-1; TRBD1 matches at 11 bases. CDR1 and CDR2 (germline): ENHRY, SYGVKD. The CDR3 covers 17 residues. After removal of 2 bases from V and 5 bases from J, the junction contained 10 bases not matched to a gene. This chain's CDR3 is CAISEVVGQGAGTEAFF. DNA of the CDR3: TGTGCCATCAGTGAGGTAGTCGGACAGGGGGCAGGAACTGAAGCTTTCTTT.